This TCR beta chain is drawn from a study of early T cells in non-severe SARS-CoV-2 infection. On the study more broadly: Sequencing of unsorted whole blood was done on bulk RNA, leaving chains unpaired. Study outcomes and limitations: Anti-spike CD8 specificities were favored by VDJdb matching, whose results missed private and CD4 specificities.

Germline CDR1 reads SGHVS; CDR2 reads FQNEAQ. V shed 2 bases and J 1 base; nucleotides not matched to a gene: 0. The CDR3 consists of 14 residues. Each single cDNA molecule received a unique molecular identifier. TCRdb reanalysed the 5' RACE reads using MiXCR and keeps one entry per CDR3 protein. This sample has around 52,000 distinct CDR3 sequences; under 14% occur once, and the top ten carry about 9.4%. In its sample, this clonotype was seen many times. No antigen is known for it. The chain joins TRBV7-8 to TRBJ2-3; 7 bases match TRBD2. The clonotype was recovered from an adult who was a healthcare worker with PCR-confirmed SARS-CoV-2 infection or an uninfected control (not recorded which). Source material: whole blood. This CDR3 reads CASSLLAGTDTQYF. DNA for the CDR3: TGTGCCAGCAGCTTACTAGCGGGCACAGATACGCAGTATTTT.